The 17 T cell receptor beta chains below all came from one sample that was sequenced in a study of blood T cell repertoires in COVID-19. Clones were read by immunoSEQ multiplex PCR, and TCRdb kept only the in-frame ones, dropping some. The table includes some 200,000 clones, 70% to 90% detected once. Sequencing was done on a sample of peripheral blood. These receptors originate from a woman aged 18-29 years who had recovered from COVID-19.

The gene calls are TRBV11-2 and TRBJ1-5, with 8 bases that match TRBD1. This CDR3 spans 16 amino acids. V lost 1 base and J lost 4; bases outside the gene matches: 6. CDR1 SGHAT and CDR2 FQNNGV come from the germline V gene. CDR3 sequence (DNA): TGTGCCAGCAGCTTAGTACAGGGGGTTCGTAATCAGCCCCAGCATTTT. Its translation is CASSLVQGVRNQPQHF. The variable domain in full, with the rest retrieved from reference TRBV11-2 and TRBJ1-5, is EAGVAQSPRYKIIEKRQSVAFWCNPISGHATLYWYQQILGQGPKLLIQFQNNGVVDDSQLPKDRFSAERLKGVDSTLKIQPAKLEDSAVYLCASSLVQGVRNQPQHFGDGTRLSIL.

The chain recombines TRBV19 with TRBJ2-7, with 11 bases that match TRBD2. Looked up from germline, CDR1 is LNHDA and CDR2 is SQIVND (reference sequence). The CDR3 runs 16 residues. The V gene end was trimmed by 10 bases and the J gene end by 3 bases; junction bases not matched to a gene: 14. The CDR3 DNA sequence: TGTGCCACCATGAGCCTAGCGGGAGGAGGCAACTACGAGCAGTACTTC. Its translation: CATMSLAGGGNYEQYF. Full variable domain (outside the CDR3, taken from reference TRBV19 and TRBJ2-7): DGGITQSPKYLFRKEGQNVTLSCEQNLNHDAMYWYRQDPGQGLRLIYYSQIVNDFQKGDIAEGYSVSREKKESFPLTVTSAQKNPTAFYLCATMSLAGGGNYEQYFGPGTRLTVT.

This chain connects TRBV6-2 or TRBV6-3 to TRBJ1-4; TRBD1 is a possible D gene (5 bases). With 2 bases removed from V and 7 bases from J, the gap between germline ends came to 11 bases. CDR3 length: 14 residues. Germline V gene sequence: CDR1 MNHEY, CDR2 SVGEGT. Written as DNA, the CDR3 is TGTGCCAGCAGTTACCGGCAGGGTGTTGAAAAACTGTTTTTT. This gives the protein CASSYRQGVEKLFF.

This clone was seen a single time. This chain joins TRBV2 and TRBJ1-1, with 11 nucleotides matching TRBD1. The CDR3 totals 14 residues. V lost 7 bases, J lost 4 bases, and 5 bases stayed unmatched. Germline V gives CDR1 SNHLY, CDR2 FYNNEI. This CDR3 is CASIPDRGLTEAFF. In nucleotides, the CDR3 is TGTGCCAGCATCCCGGACAGGGGGCTCACTGAAGCTTTCTTT. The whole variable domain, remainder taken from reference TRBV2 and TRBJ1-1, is EPEVTQTPSHQVTQMGQEVILRCVPISNHLYFYWYRQILGQKVEFLVSFYNNEISEKSEIFDDQFSVERPDGSNFTLKIRSTKLEDSAMYFCASIPDRGLTEAFFGQGTRLTVV.

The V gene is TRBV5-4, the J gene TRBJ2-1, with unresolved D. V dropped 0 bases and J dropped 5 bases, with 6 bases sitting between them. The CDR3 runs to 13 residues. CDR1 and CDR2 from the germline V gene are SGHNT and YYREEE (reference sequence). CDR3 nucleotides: TGTGCCAGCAGCTTGGCGTCTAACAATGAGCAGTTCTTC. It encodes CASSLASNNEQFF.

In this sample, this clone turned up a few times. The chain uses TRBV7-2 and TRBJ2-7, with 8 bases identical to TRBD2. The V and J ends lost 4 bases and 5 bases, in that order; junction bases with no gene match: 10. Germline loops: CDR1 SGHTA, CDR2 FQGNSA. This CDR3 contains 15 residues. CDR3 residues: CASSSGLGGRNEQYF. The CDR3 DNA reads TGTGCCAGCAGCTCGGGACTAGGGGGGAGGAACGAGCAGTACTTC.

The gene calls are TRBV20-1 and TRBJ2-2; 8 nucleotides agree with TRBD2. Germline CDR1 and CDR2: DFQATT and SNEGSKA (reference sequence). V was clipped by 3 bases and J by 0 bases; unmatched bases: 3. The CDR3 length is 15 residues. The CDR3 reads CSASSSGSNTGELFF. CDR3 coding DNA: TGCAGTGCTAGTTCTAGCGGGTCGAACACCGGGGAGCTGTTTTTT.

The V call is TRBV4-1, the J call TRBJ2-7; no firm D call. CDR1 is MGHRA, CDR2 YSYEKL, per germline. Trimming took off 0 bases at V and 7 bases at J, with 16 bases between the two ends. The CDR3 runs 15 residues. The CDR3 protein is CASSQEVAVNFEQYF. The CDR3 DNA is TGCGCCAGCAGCCAAGAGGTAGCTGTAAATTTTGAGCAGTACTTC.

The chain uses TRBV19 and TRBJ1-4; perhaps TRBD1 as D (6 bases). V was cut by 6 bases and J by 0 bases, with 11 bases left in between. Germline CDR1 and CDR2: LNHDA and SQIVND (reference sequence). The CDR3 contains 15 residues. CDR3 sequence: CASRTGAATNEKLFF. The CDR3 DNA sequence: TGTGCCAGTAGGACAGGAGCCGCAACTAATGAAAAACTGTTTTTT.

The CDR3 loop is CAWSQPGQPQHF. In DNA form, the CDR3 reads TGTGCCTGGAGTCAACCAGGGCAGCCCCAGCATTTT. The chain employs TRBV30 and TRBJ1-5; D perhaps matches TRBD1 (5 bases). Germline V gene lookup returns CDR1 GTSNPN and CDR2 SVGIG (reference sequence). The length of the CDR3 is 12 residues. The ends were cut back, 2 bases at V and 7 bases at J, with 9 bases in the middle.

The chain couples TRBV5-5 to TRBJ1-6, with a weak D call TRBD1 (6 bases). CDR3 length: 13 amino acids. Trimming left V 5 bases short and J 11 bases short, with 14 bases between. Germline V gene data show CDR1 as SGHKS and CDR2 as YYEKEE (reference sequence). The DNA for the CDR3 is TGTGCCAGCAGTCGCACAGGGCTGCCACCCCTCCACTTT. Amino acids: CASSRTGLPPLHF.

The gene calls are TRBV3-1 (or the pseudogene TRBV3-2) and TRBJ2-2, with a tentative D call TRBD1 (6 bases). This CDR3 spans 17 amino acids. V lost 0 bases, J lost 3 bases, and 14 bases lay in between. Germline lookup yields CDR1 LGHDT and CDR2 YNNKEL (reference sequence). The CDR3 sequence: CASSQDPGGQHTGELFF. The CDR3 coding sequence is TGTGCCAGCAGCCAAGATCCAGGAGGACAGCACACCGGGGAGCTGTTTTTT.

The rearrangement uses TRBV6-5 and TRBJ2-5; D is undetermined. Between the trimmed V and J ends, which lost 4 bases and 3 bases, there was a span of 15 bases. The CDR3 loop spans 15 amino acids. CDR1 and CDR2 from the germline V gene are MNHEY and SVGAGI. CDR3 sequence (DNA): TGTGCCAGCAGTTTGTCCCAGCGAAGAGAAGAGACCCAGTACTTC. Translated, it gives CASSLSQRREETQYF.

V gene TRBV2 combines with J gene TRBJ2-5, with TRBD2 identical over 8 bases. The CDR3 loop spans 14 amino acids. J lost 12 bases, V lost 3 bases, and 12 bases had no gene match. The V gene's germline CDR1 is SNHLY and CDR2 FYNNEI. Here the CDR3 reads CASSEGLAGLPEYF. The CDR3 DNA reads TGTGCCAGCAGTGAGGGATTAGCGGGGCTGCCGGAGTACTTC.

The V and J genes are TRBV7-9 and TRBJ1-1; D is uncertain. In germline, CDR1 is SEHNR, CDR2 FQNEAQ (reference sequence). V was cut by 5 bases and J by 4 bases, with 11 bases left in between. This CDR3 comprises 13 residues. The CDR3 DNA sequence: TGTGCCAGCAGCCCACGTCGGGGCACTGAAGCTTTCTTT. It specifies CASSPRRGTEAFF. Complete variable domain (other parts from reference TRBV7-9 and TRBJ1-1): DTGVSQNPRHKITKRGQNVTFRCDPISEHNRLYWYRQTLGQGPEFLTYFQNEAQLEKSRLLSDRFSAERPKGSFSTLEIQRTEQGDSAMYLCASSPRRGTEAFFGQGTRLTVV.

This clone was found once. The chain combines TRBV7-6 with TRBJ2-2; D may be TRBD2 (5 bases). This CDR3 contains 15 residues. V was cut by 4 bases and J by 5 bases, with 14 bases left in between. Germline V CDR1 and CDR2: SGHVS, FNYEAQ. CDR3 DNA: TGTGCCAGCAGCTCCCCCGGACTCCGTACCGGGGAGCTGTTTTTT. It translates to CASSSPGLRTGELFF.

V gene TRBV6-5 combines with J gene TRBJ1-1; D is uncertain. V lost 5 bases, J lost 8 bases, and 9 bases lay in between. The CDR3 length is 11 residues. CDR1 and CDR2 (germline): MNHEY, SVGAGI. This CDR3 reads CASSPSQEAFF. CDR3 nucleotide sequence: TGTGCCAGCAGTCCCTCCCAGGAAGCTTTCTTT.